The T cell receptor beta chain under discussion was sequenced for a study of response to subunit inactivated influenza vaccine. The length of the CDR3 is 16 residues. In germline, CDR1 is SGDLS, CDR2 YYNGEE. With 0 bases removed from V and 4 bases from J, the gap between germline ends came to 13 bases. A single record per CDR3 protein comes from TCRdb applying MiXCR to the RT-PCR reads. The sample includes 600,000 to 700,000 distinct CDR3 sequences, approximately 15% of them seen just once. Sequenced here: PBMCs from blood, sampled around 14 days before vaccination. The sequence was obtained from a man aged 50 or older who received an inactivated influenza vaccine. The rearrangement uses TRBV9 and TRBJ2-2; D unclear. DNA for the CDR3: TGTGCCAGCAGCGTAGTTGTGGCAGGAGCCACCGGGGAGCTGTTTTTT. Protein product: CASSVVVAGATGELFF. The full variable domain, with the rest looked up from reference TRBV9 and TRBJ2-2, is DSGVTQTPKHLITATGQRVTLRCSPRSGDLSVYWYQQSLDQGLQFLIQYYNGEERAKGNILERFSAQQFPDLHSELNLSSLELGDSALYFCASSVVVAGATGELFFGEGSRLTVL.